The 30 T cell receptor beta chains listed next were all sequenced from one sample in a study of cytomegalovirus exposure and HLA in healthy donors. A multiplex PCR was run with 60 Vbeta primers and 13 Jbeta primers. Repertoires were generated with immunoSEQ multiplex PCR, while TCRdb's copy carries only in-frame clones and drops some. Of more than 110,000 clones detected, 60% to 80% appear once; the ten largest clones hold 5% to 5.5%. Sequenced material: PBMCs. All receptors come from a male donor in good health and CMV-seronegative.

The chain combines TRBV6-5 with TRBJ2-7; the match to TRBD1 covers 9 bases. Unmatched junction bases numbered 6, after V lost 6 bases and J lost 3 bases. Germline V gene sequence: CDR1 MNHEY, CDR2 SVGAGI. CDR3 length: 14 amino acids. For the CDR3, the DNA is TGTGCCAGCAGGGATCCGACAGGGGGCTACGAGCAGTACTTC. Encoded protein: CASRDPTGGYEQYF.

The V gene is TRBV5-4, the J gene TRBJ1-1; 7 bases are a match to TRBD1. Germline V gene sequence: CDR1 SGHNT, CDR2 YYREEE (reference sequence). The CDR3 extends over 14 amino acids. V dropped 3 bases and J dropped 5; count of bases not matched to a gene: 7. The CDR3 coding sequence is TGTGCCAGCAGCTCTACTGACAGGGCTACTGAAGCTTTCTTT. This gives the protein CASSSTDRATEAFF. The full variable domain, in which reference TRBV5-4 and TRBJ1-1 provide the parts outside the CDR3, is ETGVTQSPTHLIKTRGQQVTLRCSSQSGHNTVSWYQQALGQGPQFIFQYYREEENGRGNFPPRFSGLQFPNYSSELNVNALELDDSALYLCASSSTDRATEAFFGQGTRLTVV.

Concerning this clone: The germline gene is not matched at one end of the junction; a read error may be the cause. This chain joins TRBV27 and TRBJ2-5, with 7 bases aligning to TRBD1. The CDR3 has 13 amino acids. CDR1 is MNHEY, CDR2 SMNVEV, per germline (reference sequence). CDR3 region: CAISAGPGGTQYF. The CDR3 region has the DNA TGTGCCATCAGTGCGGGCCCAGGGGGGACCCAGTACTTC.

The J gene is TRBJ2-3, the V gene TRBV6-5; weak D call: TRBD2 (7 bases). This CDR3 region has 15 residues. Germline-derived CDR1 and CDR2 are MNHEY and SVGAGI. Trimming left V 4 bases short and J 3 bases short, with 14 bases between. The DNA of the CDR3 is TGTGCCAGCAGTTTACGGGGGGCTACGACAGATACGCAGTATTTT. Translation gives CASSLRGATTDTQYF.

The genes are TRBV27 and TRBJ1-5, with D possibly TRBD1 on 6 matching bases. The V gene's germline CDR1 is MNHEY and CDR2 SMNVEV (reference sequence). The CDR3 covers 14 residues. Trimming removed 10 bases at V and 4 bases at J, with 17 bases between. DNA for the CDR3: TGTGCCACCAAACTGACAGGCCAAAATCAGCCCCAGCATTTT. Protein sequence: CATKLTGQNQPQHF.

This clone was seen more than once but under ten times. V usage is TRBV6-1 and J usage is TRBJ2-1, with 12 bases identical to TRBD2. This CDR3 comprises 14 residues. J lost 6 bases, V lost 7 bases, and 4 bases had no gene match. The V gene's germline CDR1 is MNHNS and CDR2 SASEGT. The CDR3 region is CASTSGGALNEQFF. CDR3 DNA sequence: TGTGCCAGCACTAGCGGGGGGGCCCTCAATGAGCAGTTCTTC.

The chain has TRBV5-6 and TRBJ2-3; no definite D call. Germline-derived CDR1 and CDR2 are SGHDT and YYEEEE. The V end lost 0 bases, the J end lost 2 bases, and 7 bases lay between the germline ends. The CDR3 extends over 14 amino acids. CDR3 region: CASSLVSYTDTQYF. CDR3 nucleotide sequence: TGTGCCAGCAGCTTGGTCTCCTACACAGATACGCAGTATTTT.

The chain is built from TRBV7-2 and TRBJ2-5, with D uncertain. CDR1 is SGHTA, CDR2 FQGNSA, per germline. The CDR3 loop spans 11 amino acids. Trimming cost V 5 bases and J 2 bases, with 3 bases left between them. The CDR3 region has the DNA TGTGCCAGCAGCGCGCAAGAGACCCAGTACTTC. The encoded protein is CASSAQETQYF.

The V gene is TRBV9, the J gene TRBJ1-1; the match to TRBD1 covers 8 bases. V gave up 3 bases and J gave up 8 bases; unmatched junction bases: 12. The CDR3 runs to 15 residues. Looked up from germline, CDR1 is SGDLS and CDR2 is YYNGEE. The CDR3: CASSDGTGGFAEAFF. CDR3 bases: TGTGCCAGCAGCGACGGGACAGGTGGGTTTGCGGAAGCTTTCTTT.

J is TRBJ2-7 and V is TRBV29-1; a possible D gene is TRBD2 (5 bases). This CDR3 spans 12 amino acids. V lost 4 bases and J 2 bases, leaving 9 bases between the germline ends. Germline CDR1 SQVTM, CDR2 ANQGSEA. CDR3 nucleotides: TGCAGCGTTGTCGAGCGGACCTACGAGCAGTACTTC. This sequence encodes CSVVERTYEQYF.

The chain is built from TRBV27 and TRBJ1-2; D is unclear. Germline-derived CDR1 and CDR2 are MNHEY and SMNVEV (reference sequence). This CDR3 is 14 amino acids long. Trimming shortened V by 6 bases and J by 4 bases, and 15 bases separated the two germline ends. The CDR3 loop reads CASRPTTETYGYTF. The CDR3 DNA is TGTGCCAGCAGGCCAACGACGGAGACCTATGGCTACACCTTC.

CDR3 nucleotide sequence: TGTGCCACCAGCGGGTTACAGGGGAAATCCTACAATGAGCAGTTCTTC. Translated, it gives CATSGLQGKSYNEQFF. The V call is TRBV15, the J call TRBJ2-1, with 7 bases lining up with TRBD1. The CDR3 contains 16 residues. Germline CDR1 is LNHNV and CDR2 is YYDKDF (reference sequence). Trimming at V came to 5 bases and at J to 1 base, leaving 8 bases not matched to a gene.

This chain uses TRBV30 with TRBJ2-2; 9 positions agree with TRBD2. With 8 bases clipped from V and 1 base from J, the junction kept 14 bases outside the gene matches. The CDR3 contains 17 residues. The germline V gene has CDR1 GTSNPN and CDR2 SVGIG (reference sequence). The CDR3 sequence: CATERGAPGWNTGELFF. CDR3 nucleotides: TGTGCCACCGAGCGGGGGGCTCCGGGATGGAACACCGGGGAGCTGTTTTTT.

The chain links TRBV30 to TRBJ1-1; D is perhaps TRBD1 (5 bases). The V end lost 8 bases, the J end lost 7 bases, and 14 bases lay between the germline ends. This CDR3 comprises 11 residues. Germline V gene data show CDR1 as GTSNPN and CDR2 as SVGIG (reference sequence). CDR3 nucleotides: TGTGCCCACGGCGGGGCGGGTGAAGCTTTCTTT. This encodes CAHGGAGEAFF.

Concerning this clone itself: A read error may account for a junction end that differs from germline. J is TRBJ2-6 and V is TRBV27, with D perhaps TRBD1 (5 bases). The CDR3 has 13 residues. The germline V gene encodes CDR1 MNHEY and CDR2 SMNVEV (reference sequence). The CDR3 loop is CASRISGANGLTF. CDR3 in DNA: TGTGCCAGCAGAATCTCTGGGGCCAACGGCCTGACTTTC.

The chain is built from TRBV28 and TRBJ2-3; TRBD1 aligns across 7 bases. The CDR3 is made up of 17 amino acids. Losses at the gene ends were 5 bases for V and 2 bases for J; bases not matched to a gene: 13. The germline CDR1 and CDR2 sequences are MDHEN and SYDVKM. In nucleotides, the CDR3 is TGTGCCAGCAGTCCTTTAAGAAGGGACAGCTCCACAGATACGCAGTATTTT. Its translation: CASSPLRRDSSTDTQYF.

This clone showed up just a few times. V usage is TRBV11-1 and J usage is TRBJ1-2; TRBD1 might be the D (5 bases). Germline values: CDR1 SGHAT, CDR2 FQDESV (reference sequence). The ends were cut back, 0 bases at V and 3 bases at J, with 5 bases in the middle. The CDR3 loop spans 13 amino acids. The CDR3 DNA sequence: TGTGCCAGCAGCTTAGCCAGGGACTATGGCTACACCTTC. Protein product: CASSLARDYGYTF. The variable domain in full, with the rest retrieved from reference TRBV11-1 and TRBJ1-2, is EAEVAQSPRYKITEKSQAVAFWCDPISGHATLYWYRQILGQGPELLVQFQDESVVDDSQLPKDRFSAERLKGVDSTLKIQPAELGDSAMYLCASSLARDYGYTFGSGTRLTVV.

V usage is TRBV28 and J usage is TRBJ1-2; D is ambiguous. V was shortened by 7 bases and J by 3 bases, with 9 bases between the two germline ends. The germline V gene has CDR1 MDHEN and CDR2 SYDVKM. The CDR3 contains 12 residues. In DNA, the CDR3 is TGTGCCAGCAACACGATTTACTATGGCTACACCTTC. Translated: CASNTIYYGYTF.

The chain links TRBV6-5 to TRBJ2-2, with 7 bases matching TRBD1. Per the germline V gene, CDR1 is MNHEY and CDR2 is SVGAGI. This CDR3 region has 14 residues. Unmatched junction bases numbered 6, after V lost 6 bases and J lost 5 bases. The CDR3 DNA sequence: TGTGCCAGCAGAAAGGGGGCAAGGACCGGGGAGCTGTTTTTT. Translation: CASRKGARTGELFF.

The gene calls are TRBV19 and TRBJ2-1, with 10 bases fitting TRBD2. This CDR3 is built from 17 residues. The V segment lost 5 bases and the J segment 9 bases; nucleotides outside the gene matches: 16. Germline V gene data show CDR1 as LNHDA and CDR2 as SQIVND (reference sequence). The CDR3 loop reads CASSVSSRSGGAGEQFF. The CDR3 DNA follows: TGTGCCAGTAGTGTGTCGAGCAGGAGCGGGGGGGCCGGTGAGCAGTTCTTC.

The rearrangement links TRBV12-5 to TRBJ2-3; 8 bases map to TRBD2. J was trimmed by 7 bases and V by 1 base; bases with no gene match: 13. CDR3 length: 17 residues. The germline gives CDR1 LGHNT, CDR2 FRNRAP. CDR3 sequence (DNA): TGTGCTAGTGGTTTGGCGTCCGCTAGCGGGCCCGTTAATACGCAGTATTTT. Translating gives CASGLASASGPVNTQYF.

The V and J genes are TRBV6-6 and TRBJ2-7; maybe TRBD2 (5 bases). There are 15 residues in the CDR3. Germline CDR1 reads MNHNY; CDR2 reads SVGAGI (reference sequence). The V gene lost 3 bases and the J gene lost 1 base, with 13 bases spanning the gap. The CDR3 nucleotides read TGTGCCAGCAGTTATTGGGAATCGGGGTCCTACGAGCAGTACTTC. It codes for CASSYWESGSYEQYF.

The chain has TRBV9 and TRBJ2-3, with D perhaps matching TRBD2 (5 bases). This CDR3 region has 14 residues. V was pared by 4 bases and J by 3 bases, with 12 bases between. The germline CDR1 and CDR2 sequences are SGDLS and YYNGEE. The CDR3 nucleotides read TGTGCCAGCAGCCGGGAAGGAACTACAGATACGCAGTATTTT. As protein: CASSREGTTDTQYF.

This sequence joins TRBV6-5 and TRBJ2-3, with 8 bases lining up with TRBD1. CDR1 and CDR2 (germline): MNHEY, SVGAGI. The CDR3 contains 13 residues. V lost 10 bases and J lost 2; bases outside the gene matches: 5. CDR3 loop: CATSGGTTDTQYF. CDR3 coding DNA: TGTGCCACTTCAGGGGGCACCACAGATACGCAGTATTTT.

V gene TRBV7-2 combines with J gene TRBJ2-5; D not certain. The germline gives CDR1 SGHTA, CDR2 FQGNSA. This CDR3 comprises 12 residues. V shed 3 bases and J shed 5 bases, with 7 bases lying between them. The CDR3 is CASSFRVETQYF. CDR3 coding DNA: TGTGCCAGCAGCTTTAGAGTGGAGACCCAGTACTTC.

The table lists this clone with a count of one. The rearrangement uses TRBV27 and TRBJ2-1; perhaps TRBD1 as D (6 bases). The CDR3 sequence is 14 residues long. The germline gives CDR1 MNHEY, CDR2 SMNVEV (reference sequence). The V end lost 4 bases, the J end lost 8 bases, and 15 bases lay between the germline ends. DNA of the CDR3: TGTGCCAGCAGTTCTTACAGGGATACCGATGAGCAGTTCTTC. Residues: CASSSYRDTDEQFF.

The J gene is TRBJ2-4, the V gene TRBV15; tentatively, D is TRBD1 (8 bases). The CDR3 runs 16 residues. The V gene's germline CDR1 is LNHNV and CDR2 YYDKDF (reference sequence). The ends were cut back, 0 bases at V and 7 bases at J, with 16 bases in the middle. CDR3 amino acids: CATSRDPNRGGNIQYF. The CDR3 coding sequence is TGTGCCACCAGCAGAGATCCCAACAGGGGGGGGAACATTCAGTACTTC.

The V call is TRBV28, the J call TRBJ2-7; D may be TRBD2 (5 bases). With 8 bases removed from V and 3 bases from J, the gap between germline ends came to 23 bases. The CDR3 length is 16 residues. Germline loops: CDR1 MDHEN, CDR2 SYDVKM. In DNA, the CDR3 is TGTGCCAGCCCGCCGAGAAGTAGCGCGGCCGGCTACGAGCAGTACTTC. It is translated as CASPPRSSAAGYEQYF.

The rearrangement uses TRBV27 and TRBJ2-7, with 7 bases matching TRBD1. The J segment lost 9 bases and the V segment lost 0 bases, leaving 2 bases of the junction unmatched. The CDR3 totals 12 residues. In germline, CDR1 is MNHEY, CDR2 SMNVEV (reference sequence). The chain's CDR3 is CASSLSTGRQYF. The DNA of the CDR3 is TGTGCCAGCAGTTTATCGACAGGGAGGCAGTACTTC.

The gene calls are TRBV13 and TRBJ1-5; no firm D call. CDR3 size: 17 residues. V was trimmed by 2 bases and J by 0 bases, leaving 14 bases between them. Germline V gene sequence: CDR1 PRHDT, CDR2 FYEKMQ (reference sequence). The CDR3 here is CASSLIVWARSNQPQHF. The CDR3 nucleotides are TGTGCCAGCAGCTTAATTGTGTGGGCTCGTAGCAATCAGCCCCAGCATTTT.